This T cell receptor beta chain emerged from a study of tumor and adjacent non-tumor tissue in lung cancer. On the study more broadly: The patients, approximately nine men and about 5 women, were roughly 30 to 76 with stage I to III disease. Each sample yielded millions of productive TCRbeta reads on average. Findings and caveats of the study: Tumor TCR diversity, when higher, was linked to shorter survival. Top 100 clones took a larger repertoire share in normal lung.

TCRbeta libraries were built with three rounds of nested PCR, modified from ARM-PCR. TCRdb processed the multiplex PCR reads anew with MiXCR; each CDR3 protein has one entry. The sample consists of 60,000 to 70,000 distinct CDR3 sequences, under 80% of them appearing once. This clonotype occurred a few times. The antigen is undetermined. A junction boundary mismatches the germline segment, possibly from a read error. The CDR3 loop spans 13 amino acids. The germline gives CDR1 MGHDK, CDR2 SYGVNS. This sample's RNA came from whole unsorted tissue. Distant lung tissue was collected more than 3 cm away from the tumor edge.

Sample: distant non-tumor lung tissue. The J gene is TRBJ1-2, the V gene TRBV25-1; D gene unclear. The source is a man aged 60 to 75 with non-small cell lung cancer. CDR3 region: CDSSGPGGYDYTF. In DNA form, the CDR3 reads TGTGACAGCAGTGGGCCGGGCGGCTATGACTATACCTTC.